These 14 T cell receptor beta chains were sequenced from one sample in a study of cytotoxic CD8 clonotypes in ibrutinib-treated CLL. TCRdb keeps only in-frame clones here, not all; method: immunoSEQ multiplex PCR. This repertoire shows some 200,000 clones, 70% found once; its top ten account for around 5.9%. Sequencing was performed on PBMCs, taken after 12 months of ibrutinib treatment. The origin of the receptors is a human donor with chronic lymphocytic leukemia.

The chain has TRBV9 and TRBJ2-3, with 13 bases matching TRBD2. From germline, CDR1 is SGDLS and CDR2 YYNGEE. The CDR3 extends over 15 amino acids. J was trimmed by 4 bases and V by 6 bases; bases with no gene match: 5. CDR3 nucleotides: TGTGCCAGCAACCTACTAGCGGGAGGGTCAGATACGCAGTATTTT. It encodes CASNLLAGGSDTQYF.

The chain carries TRBV9 and TRBJ2-7; D remains ambiguous. The CDR3 is made up of 15 amino acids. Germline V gene data show CDR1 as SGDLS and CDR2 as YYNGEE. V dropped 0 bases and J dropped 1 base, with 11 bases sitting between them. This chain's CDR3 is CASSVGLAASYEQYF. DNA for the CDR3: TGTGCCAGCAGCGTAGGTTTAGCAGCTTCCTACGAGCAGTACTTC.

The table lists this clone with a few counts. V and J are TRBV11-2 and TRBJ2-5, with 7 bases aligning to TRBD2. The junction had 9 bases not matched to a gene; V was cut back by 5 bases and J by 3 bases. The CDR3 length is 15 residues. The germline V gene has CDR1 SGHAT and CDR2 FQNNGV. In DNA form, the CDR3 reads TGTGCCAGCAGCCCTTCAGCGGGGTGGGAAGAGACCCAGTACTTC. Translating it yields CASSPSAGWEETQYF.

CDR3 DNA sequence: TGTGCCTGGAAATTAAACAGGGTGAGCACCATGAACACTGAAGCTTTCTTT. This encodes CAWKLNRVSTMNTEAFF. V and J are TRBV30 and TRBJ1-1; tentatively, D is TRBD1 (6 bases). Trimming cost V 4 bases and J 0 bases, with 21 bases left between them. The CDR3 has 17 residues. The germline CDR1 and CDR2 sequences are GTSNPN and SVGIG (reference sequence).

The chain couples TRBV5-1 to TRBJ2-3; the D gene is possibly TRBD2 (6 bases). V lost 5 bases to trimming and J lost 5 bases, with 12 bases between them. CDR1 is SGHRS, CDR2 YFSETQ, per germline. There are 13 residues in the CDR3. The CDR3, as DNA: TGCGCCAGCAGGGAGGGAGTTGAAGATACGCAGTATTTT. It specifies CASREGVEDTQYF.

This clone was picked up many times. The chain links TRBV6-5 to TRBJ1-2; 9 nucleotides match TRBD1. CDR1 and CDR2 from the germline V gene are MNHEY and SVGAGI. The CDR3 loop spans 13 amino acids. V lost 6 bases, J lost 5 bases, and 4 bases stayed unmatched. The DNA of the CDR3 is TGTGCCAGCAGGGGGACAGGGTTTTATGGCTACACCTTC. It encodes CASRGTGFYGYTF.

The chain links TRBV19 to TRBJ1-1, with D uncertain. V was trimmed by 3 bases and J by 0 bases, leaving 11 bases between them. The germline gives CDR1 LNHDA, CDR2 SQIVND (reference sequence). This CDR3 is 15 amino acids long. This chain's CDR3 is CASSISGSLNTEAFF. The DNA of the CDR3 is TGTGCCAGTAGTATTAGTGGGAGTTTGAACACTGAAGCTTTCTTT.

The chain recombines TRBV4-1 with TRBJ2-1, with 7 bases lining up with TRBD1. This CDR3 contains 16 residues. V lost 0 bases, J lost 4 bases, and 6 bases stayed unmatched. Germline CDR1 MGHRA, CDR2 YSYEKL. The CDR3 reads CASSQDGTAPYNEQFF. The CDR3 DNA reads TGCGCCAGCAGCCAAGATGGGACAGCGCCGTACAATGAGCAGTTCTTC.

V gene TRBV5-4 combines with J gene TRBJ2-1; 7 bases are a match to TRBD1. The trim removed 4 bases at V and 2 bases at J, leaving 3 bases unmatched. Germline V CDR1 and CDR2: SGHNT, YYREEE (reference sequence). This CDR3 contains 14 residues. This CDR3 reads CASSRQGTYNEQFF. The CDR3 nucleotides read TGTGCCAGCAGCCGACAGGGTACCTACAATGAGCAGTTCTTC.

The chain has TRBV28 and TRBJ2-7; TRBD1 might be the D (6 bases). Germline lookup yields CDR1 MDHEN and CDR2 SYDVKM. This CDR3 contains 14 residues. V shed 1 base and J shed 6 bases, with 13 bases lying between them. CDR3 sequence: CASSLSSGVSEQYF. Written as DNA, the CDR3 is TGTGCCAGCAGTTTATCTTCAGGGGTAAGCGAGCAGTACTTC.

The J gene is TRBJ1-2, the V gene TRBV13, with 8 bases that match TRBD1. Germline loops: CDR1 PRHDT, CDR2 FYEKMQ (reference sequence). V shed 11 bases and J 4 bases; nucleotides not matched to a gene: 12. CDR3 size: 14 residues. The CDR3 protein is CASDQGALGYGYTF. The CDR3 bases are TGTGCCTCCGACCAGGGGGCGTTAGGCTATGGCTACACCTTC.

The chain recombines TRBV28 with TRBJ1-1; the D gene is possibly TRBD1 (6 bases). The CDR3 length is 11 residues. Germline-derived CDR1 and CDR2 are MDHEN and SYDVKM. Trimming cost V 2 bases and J 13 bases, with 11 bases left between them. For the CDR3, the DNA is TGTGCCAGCAGTTTAACAGGGTATCTTTTCTTT. Its translation: CASSLTGYLFF. Full variable domain (outside the CDR3, taken from reference TRBV28 and TRBJ1-1): DVKVTQSSRYLVKRTGEKVFLECVQDMDHENMFWYRQDPGLGLRLIYFSYDVKMKEKGDIPEGYSVSREKKERFSLILESASTNQTSMYLCASSLTGYLFFGQGTRLTVV.

The chain employs TRBV5-4 and TRBJ1-4; TRBD1 is a possible D gene (5 bases). CDR3 size: 15 residues. The germline V gene encodes CDR1 SGHNT and CDR2 YYREEE (reference sequence). The ends were cut back, 4 bases at V and 8 bases at J, with 18 bases in the middle. CDR3 loop: CASSLSPREREKLFF. CDR3 sequence (DNA): TGTGCCAGCAGCCTCTCCCCCAGGGAACGCGAAAAACTGTTTTTT.

The chain recombines TRBV19 with TRBJ2-2, with 7 bases fitting TRBD2. The CDR3 totals 15 residues. Unmatched junction bases numbered 4, after V lost 3 bases and J lost 3 bases. From germline, CDR1 is LNHDA and CDR2 SQIVND (reference sequence). CDR3 DNA sequence: TGTGCCAGTAGTATGGGAGGGGACGACACCGGGGAGCTGTTTTTT. Encoded protein: CASSMGGDDTGELFF.